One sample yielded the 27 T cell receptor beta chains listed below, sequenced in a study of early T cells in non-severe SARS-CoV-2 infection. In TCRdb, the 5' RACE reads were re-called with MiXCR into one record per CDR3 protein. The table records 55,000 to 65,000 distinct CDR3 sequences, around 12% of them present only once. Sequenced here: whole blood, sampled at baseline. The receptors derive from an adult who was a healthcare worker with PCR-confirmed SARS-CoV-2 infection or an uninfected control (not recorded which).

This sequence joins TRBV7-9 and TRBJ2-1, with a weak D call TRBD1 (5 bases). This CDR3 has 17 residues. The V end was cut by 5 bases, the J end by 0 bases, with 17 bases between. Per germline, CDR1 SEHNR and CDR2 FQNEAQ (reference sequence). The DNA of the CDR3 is TGTGCCAGCAGCCGATTTAATGGAGACAGCTCCTACAATGAGCAGTTCTTC. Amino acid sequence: CASSRFNGDSSYNEQFF.

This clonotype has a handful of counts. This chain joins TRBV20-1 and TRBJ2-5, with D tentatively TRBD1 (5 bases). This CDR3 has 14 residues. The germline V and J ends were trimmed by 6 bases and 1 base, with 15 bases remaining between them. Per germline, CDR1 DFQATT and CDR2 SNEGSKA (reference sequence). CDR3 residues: CSAPAGKPQETQYF. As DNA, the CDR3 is TGCAGTGCCCCAGCAGGGAAACCCCAAGAGACCCAGTACTTC.

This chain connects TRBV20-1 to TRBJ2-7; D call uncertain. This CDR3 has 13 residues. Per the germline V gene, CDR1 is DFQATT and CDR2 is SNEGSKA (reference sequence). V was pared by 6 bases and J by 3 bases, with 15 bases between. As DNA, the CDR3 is TGCAGTGCGAGCCTGGGCTTAAACTACGAGCAGTACTTC. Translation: CSASLGLNYEQYF.

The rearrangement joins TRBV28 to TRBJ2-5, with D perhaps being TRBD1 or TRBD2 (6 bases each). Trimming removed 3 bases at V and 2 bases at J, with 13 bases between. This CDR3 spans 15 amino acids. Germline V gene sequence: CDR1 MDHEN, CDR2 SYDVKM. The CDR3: CASSFTGARQETQYF. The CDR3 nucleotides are TGTGCCAGCAGTTTCACGGGGGCCAGGCAAGAGACCCAGTACTTC. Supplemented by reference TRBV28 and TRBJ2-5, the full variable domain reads DVKVTQSSRYLVKRTGEKVFLECVQDMDHENMFWYRQDPGLGLRLIYFSYDVKMKEKGDIPEGYSVSREKKERFSLILESASTNQTSMYLCASSFTGARQETQYFGPGTRLLVL.

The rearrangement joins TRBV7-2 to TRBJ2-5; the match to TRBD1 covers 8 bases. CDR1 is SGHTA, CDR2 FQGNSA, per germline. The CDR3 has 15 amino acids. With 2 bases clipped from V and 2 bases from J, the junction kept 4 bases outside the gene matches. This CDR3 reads CASSLRTGRQETQYF. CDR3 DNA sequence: TGTGCCAGCAGCTTAAGGACAGGGAGGCAAGAGACCCAGTACTTC.

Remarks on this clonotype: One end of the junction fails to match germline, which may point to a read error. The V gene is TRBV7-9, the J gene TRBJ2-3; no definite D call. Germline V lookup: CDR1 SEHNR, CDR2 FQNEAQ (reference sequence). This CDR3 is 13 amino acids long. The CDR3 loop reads CAGSPKDTDTQYF. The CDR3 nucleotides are TGTGCCGGCAGCCCAAAGGACACAGATACGCAGTATTTT. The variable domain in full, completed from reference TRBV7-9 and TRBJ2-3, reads DTGVSQNPRHKITKRGQNVTFRCDPISEHNRLYWYRQTLGQGPEFLTYFQNEAQLEKSRLLSDRFSAERPKGSFSTLEIQRTEQGDSAMYLCAGSPKDTDTQYFGPGTRLTVL.

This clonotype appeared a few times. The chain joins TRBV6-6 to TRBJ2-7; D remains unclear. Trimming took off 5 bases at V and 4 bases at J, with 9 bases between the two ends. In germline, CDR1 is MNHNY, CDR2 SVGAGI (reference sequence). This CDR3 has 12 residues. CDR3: CASSQTDYEQYF. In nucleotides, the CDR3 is TGTGCCAGCAGTCAGACCGATTACGAGCAGTACTTC.

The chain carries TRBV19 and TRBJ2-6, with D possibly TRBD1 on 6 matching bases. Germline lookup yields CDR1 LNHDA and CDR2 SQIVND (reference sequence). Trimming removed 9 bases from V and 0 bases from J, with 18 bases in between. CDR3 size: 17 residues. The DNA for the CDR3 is TGTGCCAGAAGGGACAAGGGAGCCCCCTCTGGGGCCAACGTCCTGACTTTC. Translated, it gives CARRDKGAPSGANVLTF.

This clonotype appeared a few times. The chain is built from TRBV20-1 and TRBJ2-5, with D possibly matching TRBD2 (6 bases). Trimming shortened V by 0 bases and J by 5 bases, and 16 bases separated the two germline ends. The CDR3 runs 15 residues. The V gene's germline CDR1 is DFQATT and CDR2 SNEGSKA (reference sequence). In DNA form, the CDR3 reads TGCAGTGCTAGAGATCAGACTTTTGGAGGGGAGACCCAGTACTTC. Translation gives CSARDQTFGGETQYF.

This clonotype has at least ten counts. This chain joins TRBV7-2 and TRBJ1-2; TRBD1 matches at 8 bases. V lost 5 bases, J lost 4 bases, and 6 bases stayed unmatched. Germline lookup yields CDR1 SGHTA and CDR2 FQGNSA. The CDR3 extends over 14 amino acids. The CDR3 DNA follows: TGTGCCAGCAGCCGTGACAGGGGAGGCTATGGCTACACCTTC. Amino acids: CASSRDRGGYGYTF.

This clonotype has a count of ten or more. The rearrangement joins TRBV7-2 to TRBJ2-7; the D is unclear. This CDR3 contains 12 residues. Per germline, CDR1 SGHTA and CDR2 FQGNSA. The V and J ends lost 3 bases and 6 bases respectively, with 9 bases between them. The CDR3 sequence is CASSFRVGEQYF. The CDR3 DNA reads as TGTGCCAGCAGCTTTAGGGTTGGCGAGCAGTACTTC.

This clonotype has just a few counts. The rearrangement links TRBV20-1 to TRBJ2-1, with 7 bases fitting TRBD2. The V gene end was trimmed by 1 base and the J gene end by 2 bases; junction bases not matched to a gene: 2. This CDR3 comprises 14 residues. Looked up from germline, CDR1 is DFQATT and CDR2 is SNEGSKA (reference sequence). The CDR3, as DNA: TGCAGTGCTAGAGGTGCGGGGGCCTACAATGAGCAGTTCTTC. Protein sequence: CSARGAGAYNEQFF.

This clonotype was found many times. This CDR3 is CSVPTGSRYNEQFF. CDR3 DNA: TGCAGCGTCCCGACAGGGAGCCGATACAATGAGCAGTTCTTC. The chain couples TRBV29-1 to TRBJ2-1, with 7 nucleotides matching TRBD1. The ends lost 6 bases at V and 4 bases at J; junction bases unmatched: 9. The CDR3 consists of 14 residues. Per germline, CDR1 SQVTM and CDR2 ANQGSEA.

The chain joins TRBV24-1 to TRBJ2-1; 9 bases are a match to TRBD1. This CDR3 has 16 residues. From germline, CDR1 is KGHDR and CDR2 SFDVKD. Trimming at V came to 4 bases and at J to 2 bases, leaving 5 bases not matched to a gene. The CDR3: CATSDPRQGAYNEQFF. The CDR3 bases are TGTGCCACCAGTGACCCCCGACAGGGGGCCTACAATGAGCAGTTCTTC.

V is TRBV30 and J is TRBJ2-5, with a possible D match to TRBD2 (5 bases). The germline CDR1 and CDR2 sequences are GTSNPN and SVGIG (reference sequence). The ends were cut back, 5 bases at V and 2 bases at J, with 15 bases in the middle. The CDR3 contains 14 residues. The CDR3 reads CAWVIEGLQETQYF. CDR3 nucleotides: TGTGCCTGGGTAATCGAGGGTTTGCAAGAGACCCAGTACTTC.

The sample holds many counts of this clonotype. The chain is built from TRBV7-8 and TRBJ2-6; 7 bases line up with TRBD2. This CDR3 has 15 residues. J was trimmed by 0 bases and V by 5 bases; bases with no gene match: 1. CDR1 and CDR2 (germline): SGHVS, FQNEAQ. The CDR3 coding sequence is TGTGCCAGCAGCAGGGAGGGCTCTGGGGCCAACGTCCTGACTTTC. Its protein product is CASSREGSGANVLTF. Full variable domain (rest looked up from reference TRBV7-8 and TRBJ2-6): GAGVSQSPRYKVAKRGQDVALRCDPISGHVSLFWYQQALGQGPEFLTYFQNEAQLDKSGLPSDRFFAERPEGSVSTLKIQRTQQEDSAVYLCASSREGSGANVLTFGAGSRLTVL.

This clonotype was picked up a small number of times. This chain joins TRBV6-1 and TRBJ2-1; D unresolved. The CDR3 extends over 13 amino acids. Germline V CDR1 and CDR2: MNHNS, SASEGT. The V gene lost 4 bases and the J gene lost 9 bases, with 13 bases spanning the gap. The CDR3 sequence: CASSGIRVGEQFF. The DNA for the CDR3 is TGTGCCAGCAGTGGGATACGGGTCGGTGAGCAGTTCTTC.

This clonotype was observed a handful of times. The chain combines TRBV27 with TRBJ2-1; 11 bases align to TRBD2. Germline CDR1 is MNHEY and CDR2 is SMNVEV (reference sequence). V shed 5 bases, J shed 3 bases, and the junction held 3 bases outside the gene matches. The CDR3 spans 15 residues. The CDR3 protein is CASSDGTSGYNEQFF. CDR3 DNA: TGTGCCAGCAGTGACGGGACTAGCGGCTACAATGAGCAGTTCTTC.

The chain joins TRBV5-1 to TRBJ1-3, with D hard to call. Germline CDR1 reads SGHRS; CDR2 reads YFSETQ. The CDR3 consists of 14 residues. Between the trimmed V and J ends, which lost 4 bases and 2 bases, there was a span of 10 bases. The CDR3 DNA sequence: TGCGCCAGCAGCCCCGGTTCGGCTGGAAACACCATATATTTT. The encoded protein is CASSPGSAGNTIYF.

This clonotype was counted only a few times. In DNA, the CDR3 is TGTGCCAGCAGCTTTAGCTCTGACAGTCGCTACGAGCAGTACTTC. Translated, it gives CASSFSSDSRYEQYF. The rearrangement uses TRBV7-2 and TRBJ2-7, with D possibly being TRBD1 (5 bases). CDR3 length equals 15 residues. Germline V gene lookup returns CDR1 SGHTA and CDR2 FQGNSA. Trimming pared 3 bases from V and 3 bases from J, leaving 15 bases between.

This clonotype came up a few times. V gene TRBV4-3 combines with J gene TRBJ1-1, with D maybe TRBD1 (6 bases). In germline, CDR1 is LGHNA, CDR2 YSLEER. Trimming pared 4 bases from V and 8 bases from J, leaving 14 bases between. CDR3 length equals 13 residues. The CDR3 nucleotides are TGCGCCAGCAGCCCTAGATTGGACAGCGAAGCTTTCTTT. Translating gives CASSPRLDSEAFF.

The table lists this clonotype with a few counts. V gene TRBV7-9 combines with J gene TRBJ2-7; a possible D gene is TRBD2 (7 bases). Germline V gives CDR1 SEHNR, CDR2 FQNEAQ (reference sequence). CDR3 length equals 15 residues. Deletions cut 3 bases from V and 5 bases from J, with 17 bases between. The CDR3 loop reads CASSFPWGGWNEQYF. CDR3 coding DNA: TGTGCCAGCAGCTTCCCCTGGGGGGGCTGGAACGAGCAGTACTTC.

The CDR3 loop is CAGKIDGYTF. CDR3 coding DNA: TGCGCAGGGAAGATAGATGGCTACACCTTC. The chain links TRBV29-1 to TRBJ1-2; tentative D call: TRBD1 (5 bases). The CDR3 totals 10 residues. Germline V gene sequence: CDR1 SQVTM, CDR2 ANQGSEA.

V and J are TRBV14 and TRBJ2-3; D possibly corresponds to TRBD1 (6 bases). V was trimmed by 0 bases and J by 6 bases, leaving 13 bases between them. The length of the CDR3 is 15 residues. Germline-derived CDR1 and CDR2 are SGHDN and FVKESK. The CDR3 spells CASSQEWGRSDTQYF. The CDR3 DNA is TGTGCCAGCAGCCAAGAATGGGGGCGGAGTGATACGCAGTATTTT.

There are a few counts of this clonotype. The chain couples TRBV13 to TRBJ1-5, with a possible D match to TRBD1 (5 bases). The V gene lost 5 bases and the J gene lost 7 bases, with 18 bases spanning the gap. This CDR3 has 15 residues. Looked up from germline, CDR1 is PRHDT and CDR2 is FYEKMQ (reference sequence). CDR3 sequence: CASSTRDQIGQPQHF. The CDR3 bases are TGTGCCAGCAGCACCCGGGACCAGATCGGGCAGCCCCAGCATTTT.

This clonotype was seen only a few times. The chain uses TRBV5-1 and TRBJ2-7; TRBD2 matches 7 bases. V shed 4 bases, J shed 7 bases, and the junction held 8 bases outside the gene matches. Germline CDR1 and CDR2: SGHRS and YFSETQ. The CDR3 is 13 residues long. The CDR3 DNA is TGCGCCAGCAGCATCTCGACTAGCCGAGAGCAGTACTTC. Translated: CASSISTSREQYF.

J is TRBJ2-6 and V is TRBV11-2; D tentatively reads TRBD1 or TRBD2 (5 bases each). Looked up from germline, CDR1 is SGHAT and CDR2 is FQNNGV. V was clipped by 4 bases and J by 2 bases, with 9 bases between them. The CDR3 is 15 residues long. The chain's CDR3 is CASSSMGAGANVLTF. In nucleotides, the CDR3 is TGTGCCAGCAGCTCAATGGGGGCTGGGGCCAACGTCCTGACTTTC.